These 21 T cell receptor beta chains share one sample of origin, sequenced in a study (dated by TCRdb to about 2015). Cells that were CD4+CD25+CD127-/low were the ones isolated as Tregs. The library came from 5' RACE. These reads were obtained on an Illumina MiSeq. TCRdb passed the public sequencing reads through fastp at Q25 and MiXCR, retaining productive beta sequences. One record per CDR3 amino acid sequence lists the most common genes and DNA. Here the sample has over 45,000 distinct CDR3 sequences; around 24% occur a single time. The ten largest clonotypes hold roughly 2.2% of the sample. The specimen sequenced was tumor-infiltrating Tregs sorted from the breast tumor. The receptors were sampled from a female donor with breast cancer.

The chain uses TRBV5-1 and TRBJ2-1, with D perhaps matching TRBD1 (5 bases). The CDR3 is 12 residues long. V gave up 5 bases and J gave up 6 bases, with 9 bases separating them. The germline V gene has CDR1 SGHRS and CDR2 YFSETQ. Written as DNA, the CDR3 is TGCGCCAGCAGACAGGCTATCAATGAGCAGTTCTTC. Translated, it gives CASRQAINEQFF.

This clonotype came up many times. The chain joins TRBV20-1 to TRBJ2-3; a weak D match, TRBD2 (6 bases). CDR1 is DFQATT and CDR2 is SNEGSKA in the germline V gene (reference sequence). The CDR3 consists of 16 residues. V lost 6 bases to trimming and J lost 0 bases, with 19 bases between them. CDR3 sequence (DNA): TGCAGTGCGGGCCCGACGGGACTGCCTAGCACAGATACGCAGTATTTT. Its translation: CSAGPTGLPSTDTQYF.

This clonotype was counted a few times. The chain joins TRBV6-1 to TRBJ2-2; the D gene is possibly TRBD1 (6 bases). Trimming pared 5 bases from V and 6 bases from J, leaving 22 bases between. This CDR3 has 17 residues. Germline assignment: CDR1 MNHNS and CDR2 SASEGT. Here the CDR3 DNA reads TGTGCCAGCAGTTCCCGGGGTGGCAGGGGCCAGGCCGGGGAGCTGTTTTTT. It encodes CASSSRGGRGQAGELFF.

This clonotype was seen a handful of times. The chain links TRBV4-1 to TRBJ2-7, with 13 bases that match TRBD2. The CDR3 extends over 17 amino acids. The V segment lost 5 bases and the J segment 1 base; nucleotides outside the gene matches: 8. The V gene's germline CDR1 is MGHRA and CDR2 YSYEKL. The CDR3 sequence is CASSWGLAGRVSYEQYF. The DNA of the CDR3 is TGCGCCAGCAGCTGGGGACTAGCGGGAAGGGTGTCCTACGAGCAGTACTTC.

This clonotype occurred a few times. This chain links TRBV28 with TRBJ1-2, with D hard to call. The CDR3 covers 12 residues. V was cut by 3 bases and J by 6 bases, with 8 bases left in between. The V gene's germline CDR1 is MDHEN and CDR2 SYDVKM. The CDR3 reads CASSFGVDGYTF. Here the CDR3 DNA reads TGTGCCAGCAGTTTTGGGGTAGATGGCTACACCTTC.

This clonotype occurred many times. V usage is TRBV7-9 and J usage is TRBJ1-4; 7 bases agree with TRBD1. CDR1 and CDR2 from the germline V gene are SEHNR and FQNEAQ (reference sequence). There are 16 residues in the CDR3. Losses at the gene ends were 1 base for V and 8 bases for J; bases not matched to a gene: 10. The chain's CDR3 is CASSLVKTGSVEKLFF. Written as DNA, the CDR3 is TGTGCCAGCAGCTTAGTCAAGACAGGGTCGGTGGAAAAACTGTTTTTT.

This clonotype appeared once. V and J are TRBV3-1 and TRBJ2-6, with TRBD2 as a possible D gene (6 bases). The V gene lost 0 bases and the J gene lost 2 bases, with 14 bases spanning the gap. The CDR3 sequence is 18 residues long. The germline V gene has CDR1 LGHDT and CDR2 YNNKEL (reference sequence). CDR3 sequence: CASSQDTPWGAGANVLTF. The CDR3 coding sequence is TGTGCCAGCAGCCAAGATACCCCTTGGGGGGCTGGGGCCAACGTCCTGACTTTC.

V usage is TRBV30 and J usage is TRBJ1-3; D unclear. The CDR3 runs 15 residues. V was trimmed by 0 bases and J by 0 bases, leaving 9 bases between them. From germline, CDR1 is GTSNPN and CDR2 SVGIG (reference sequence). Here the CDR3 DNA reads TGTGCCTGGAGTGTCGGCATTAACTCTGGAAACACCATATATTTT. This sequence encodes CAWSVGINSGNTIYF.

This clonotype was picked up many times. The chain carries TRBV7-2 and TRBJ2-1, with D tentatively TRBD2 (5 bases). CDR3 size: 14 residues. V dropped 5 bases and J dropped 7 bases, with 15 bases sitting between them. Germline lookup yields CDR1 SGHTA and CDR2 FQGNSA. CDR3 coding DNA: TGTGCCAGCAGCCCGAGGGCGCGTAGGAATGAGCAGTTCTTC. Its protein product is CASSPRARRNEQFF.

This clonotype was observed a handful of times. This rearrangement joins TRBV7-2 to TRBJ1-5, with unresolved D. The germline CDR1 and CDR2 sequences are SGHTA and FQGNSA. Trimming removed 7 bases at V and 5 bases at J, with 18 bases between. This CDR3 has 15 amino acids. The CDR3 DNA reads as TGTGCCAGCAAGAGAACTAGGGCTGGGGATCAGCCCCAGCATTTT. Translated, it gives CASKRTRAGDQPQHF.

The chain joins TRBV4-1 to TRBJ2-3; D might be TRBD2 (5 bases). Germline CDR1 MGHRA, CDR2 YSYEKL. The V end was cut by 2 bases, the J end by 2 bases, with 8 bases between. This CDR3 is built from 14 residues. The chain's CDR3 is CASSQHLATDTQYF. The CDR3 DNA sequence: TGCGCCAGCAGCCAACACCTAGCCACAGATACGCAGTATTTT.

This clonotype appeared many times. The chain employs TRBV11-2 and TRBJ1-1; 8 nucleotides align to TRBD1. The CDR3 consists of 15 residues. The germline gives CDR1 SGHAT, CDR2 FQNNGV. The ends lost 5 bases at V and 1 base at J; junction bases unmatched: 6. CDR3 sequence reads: CASSLNRGKNTEAFF. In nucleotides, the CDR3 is TGTGCCAGCAGCCTAAACAGGGGGAAGAACACTGAAGCTTTCTTT.

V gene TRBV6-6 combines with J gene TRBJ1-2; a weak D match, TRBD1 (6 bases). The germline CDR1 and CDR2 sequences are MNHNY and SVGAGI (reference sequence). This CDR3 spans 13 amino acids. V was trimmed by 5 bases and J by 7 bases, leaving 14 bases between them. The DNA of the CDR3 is TGTGCCAGCAGTACAACAGGGAGGATTGGCTACACCTTC. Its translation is CASSTTGRIGYTF.

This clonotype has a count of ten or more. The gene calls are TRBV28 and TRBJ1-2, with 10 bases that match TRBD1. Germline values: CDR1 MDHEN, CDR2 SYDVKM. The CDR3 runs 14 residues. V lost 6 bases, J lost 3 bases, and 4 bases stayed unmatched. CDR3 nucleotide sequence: TGTGCCAGCAGCAGGGACAGGGGTGACTATGGCTACACCTTC. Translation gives CASSRDRGDYGYTF.

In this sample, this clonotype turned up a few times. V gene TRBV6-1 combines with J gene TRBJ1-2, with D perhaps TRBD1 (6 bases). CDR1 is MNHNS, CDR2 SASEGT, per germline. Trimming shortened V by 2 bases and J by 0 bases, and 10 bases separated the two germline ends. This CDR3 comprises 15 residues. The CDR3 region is CASSERGGANYGYTF. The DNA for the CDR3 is TGTGCCAGCAGTGAACGAGGGGGAGCTAACTATGGCTACACCTTC.

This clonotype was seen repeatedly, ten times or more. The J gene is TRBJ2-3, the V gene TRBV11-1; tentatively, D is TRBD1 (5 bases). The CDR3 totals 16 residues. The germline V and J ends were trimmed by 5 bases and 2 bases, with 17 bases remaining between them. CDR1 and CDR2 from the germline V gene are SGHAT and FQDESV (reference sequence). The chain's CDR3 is CASSLGSTATTDTQYF. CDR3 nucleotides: TGTGCCAGCAGCCTAGGATCGACAGCTACCACAGATACGCAGTATTTT.

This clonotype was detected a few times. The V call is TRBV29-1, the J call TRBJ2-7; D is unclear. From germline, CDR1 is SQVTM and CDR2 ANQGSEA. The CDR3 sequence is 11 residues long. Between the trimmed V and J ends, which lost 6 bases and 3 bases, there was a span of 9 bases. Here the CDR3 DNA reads TGCAGCGTGAAGGGAAACTACGAGCAGTACTTC. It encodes CSVKGNYEQYF.

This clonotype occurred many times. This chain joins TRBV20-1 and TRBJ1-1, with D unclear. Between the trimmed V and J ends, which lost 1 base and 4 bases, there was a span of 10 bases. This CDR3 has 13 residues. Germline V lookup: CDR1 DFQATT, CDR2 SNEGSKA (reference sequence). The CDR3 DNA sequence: TGCAGTGCTAGAGGTTTTCTAGCCACTGAAGCTTTCTTT. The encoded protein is CSARGFLATEAFF.

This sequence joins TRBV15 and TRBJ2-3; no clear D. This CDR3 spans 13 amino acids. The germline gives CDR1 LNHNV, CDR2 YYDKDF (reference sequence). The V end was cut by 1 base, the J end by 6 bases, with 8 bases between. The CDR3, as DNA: TGTGCCACCAGCAGAGGCCTATGGGATACGCAGTATTTT. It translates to CATSRGLWDTQYF. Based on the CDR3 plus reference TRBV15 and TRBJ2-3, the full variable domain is DAMVIQNPRYQVTQFGKPVTLSCSQTLNHNVMYWYQQKSSQAPKLLFHYYDKDFNNEADTPDNFQSRRPNTSFCFLDIRSPGLGDTAMYLCATSRGLWDTQYFGPGTRLTVL.

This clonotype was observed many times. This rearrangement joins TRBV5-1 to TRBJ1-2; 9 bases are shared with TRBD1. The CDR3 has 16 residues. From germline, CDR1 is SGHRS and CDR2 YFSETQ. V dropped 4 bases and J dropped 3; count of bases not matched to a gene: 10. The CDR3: CASSITTGGGYYGYTF. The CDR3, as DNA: TGCGCCAGCAGCATTACGACAGGGGGGGGATACTATGGCTACACCTTC.

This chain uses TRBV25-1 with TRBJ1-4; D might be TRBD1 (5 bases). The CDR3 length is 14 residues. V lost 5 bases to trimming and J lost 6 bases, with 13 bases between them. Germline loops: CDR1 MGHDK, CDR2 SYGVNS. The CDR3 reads CASSRGAPHEKLFF. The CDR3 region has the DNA TGTGCCAGCAGTCGAGGGGCCCCTCATGAAAAACTGTTTTTT. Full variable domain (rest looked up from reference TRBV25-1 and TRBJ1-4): EADIYQTPRYLVIGTGKKITLECSQTMGHDKMYWYQQDPGMELHLIHYSYGVNSTEKGDLSSESTVSRIRTEHFPLTLESARPSHTSQYLCASSRGAPHEKLFFGSGTQLSVL.